Listed below are T cell receptor beta chains from one sample, sequenced in a study of T cell responses to AZD1222 COVID-19 vaccine. Only in-frame clones appear in the TCRdb table, and some are missing; sequencing was by immunoSEQ multiplex PCR. The profile shows more than 95,000 clones, roughly 91% of them singletons. The sequenced sample was peripheral blood, obtained on day 0 of AZD1222 vaccination. Receptor source: an adult in good health. CDR3s include the opening cysteine and the closing phenylalanine or tryptophan. D genes are given only for firm matches. Expanded clones are given a class, and other clones once, few, many or no size at all.

clone_size	v_call	d_call	j_call	cdr3_nt	cdr3_aa
once	TRBV5-1	TRBD1	TRBJ1-5	TGCGCCAGCAGCCCCGGACAGGCGGATCAGCCCCAGCATTTT	CASSPGQADQPQHF
.	TRBV6-5	TRBD1	TRBJ1-2	TGTGCCAGCACCATGACAGGGAACTATGGCTACACCTTC	CASTMTGNYGYTF
.	TRBV3-1/TRBV3-2	.	TRBJ2-4	TGTGCCAGCAGCCAAGATGGAAAGCGGCATCAGTACTTC	CASSQDGKRHQYF
.	TRBV5-1	.	TRBJ1-2	TGCGCCAGCAGCTTGTCGTGGGGGGCAGGAGGCTACACCTTC	CASSLSWGAGGYTF
.	TRBV6-1	TRBD1	TRBJ1-1	TGTGCCAGCAATGAACAGGGGGCCTTTGGAAACACTGAAGCTTTCTTT	CASNEQGAFGNTEAFF
.	TRBV5-1	.	TRBJ1-2	TGCGCCAGCAGATCCTCGGGGGGAATTGATGGCTACACCTTC	CASRSSGGIDGYTF
.	TRBV7-2	.	TRBJ1-3	TGTGCCAGCAGCTTAGCGGTTGGAAACACCATATATTTT	CASSLAVGNTIYF
.	TRBV30	.	TRBJ2-7	TGTGCCTGGGACGGGCAGGGGGGCGAGCAGTACTTC	CAWDGQGGEQYF
.	TRBV6-5	.	TRBJ2-2	TGTGCCAGCAGTTACTCTGACGGGAACACCGGGGAGCTGTTTTTT	CASSYSDGNTGELFF
.	TRBV5-1	TRBD1	TRBJ2-2	TGCGCCAGCACCGGGGGACAGGCGGCCGGGGAGCTGTTTTTT	CASTGGQAAGELFF
.	TRBV7-7	TRBD1	TRBJ2-5	TGTGCCAGCAGCTCCGGGACAGGGGGCCAAGAGACCCAGTACTTC	CASSSGTGGQETQYF
.	TRBV5-1	TRBD1	TRBJ2-2	TGCGCCAGCAGCTCGGGACAGGGGCGAGGCACCGGGGAGCTGTTTTTT	CASSSGQGRGTGELFF
.	TRBV5-6	TRBD1	TRBJ1-4	TGTGCCAGCAGCGGAACGACAGGGGGCGTTGAAAAACTGTTTTTT	CASSGTTGGVEKLFF
.	TRBV7-9	.	TRBJ1-5	TGTGCCAGCAGCTCCTACTCCGACGCTCAGCCCCAGCATTTT	CASSSYSDAQPQHF
.	TRBV7-2	.	TRBJ1-2	TGTGCCAGCAGCCCGACATTTAACTATGGCTACACCTTC	CASSPTFNYGYTF
.	TRBV6-6	.	TRBJ2-6	TGTGCCAGCAGTTACCCCAGAGGCTCTGGGGCCAACGTCCTGACTTTC	CASSYPRGSGANVLTF
.	TRBV9	TRBD2	TRBJ2-3	TGTGCCAGCAGCGTAGATCCCCTGGGGCTAGCGGGGAGCACAGATACGCAGTATTTT	CASSVDPLGLAGSTDTQYF
.	TRBV3-1/TRBV3-2	.	TRBJ1-5	TGTGCCAGCAGCCAATTTCGGGGGAGCAATCAGCCCCAGCATTTT	CASSQFRGSNQPQHF
.	TRBV30	.	TRBJ2-7	TGTGCCTGGAGCCATATCCCCTACGAGCAGTACTTC	CAWSHIPYEQYF
.	TRBV7-9	.	TRBJ1-5	TGTGCCAGCAGCTCTAGCCCCAGCAATCAGCCCCAGCATTTT	CASSSSPSNQPQHF
.	TRBV3-1/TRBV3-2	.	TRBJ1-6	TGTGCCAGCAGCGACCGGGGAGGCGCCCCCCTCCACTTT	CASSDRGGAPLHF
once	TRBV7-2	.	TRBJ2-3	TGTGCCAGCAGCTTAGGAGGTAGCGGCACAGATACGCAGTATTTT	CASSLGGSGTDTQYF